A single sample gave rise to the 9 T cell receptor beta chains below, sequenced in a study of monozygotic twins with inflammatory bowel disease. TCRdb reprocessed the 5' RACE reads, with one entry per CDR3 protein and no DNA. The repertoire table contains a few hundred thousand distinct CDR3 sequences. Sequencing input: blood. Receptors were obtained from a human donor with ulcerative colitis or Crohn's disease, or a healthy co-twin of an affected twin (not recorded which).

This chain links TRBV5-1 with TRBJ1-1; TCRdb picks TRBD1, but there is no DNA to check that call. Germline values: CDR1 SGHRS, CDR2 YFSETQ. The CDR3 length is 13 residues. CDR3 amino acids: CASSEGEGTEAFF.

The rearrangement links TRBV7-2 to TRBJ2-3; there is no DNA to check the TCRdb D call of TRBD2. The CDR3 loop spans 14 amino acids. Germline-derived CDR1 and CDR2 are SGHTA and FQGNSA. The CDR3 loop reads CASSRDYRTDTQYF. The whole variable domain, remainder taken from reference TRBV7-2 and TRBJ2-3, is GAGVSQSPSNKVTEKGKDVELRCDPISGHTALYWYRQSLGQGLEFLIYFQGNSAPDKSGLPSDRFSAERTGGSVSTLTIQRTQQEDSAVYLCASSRDYRTDTQYFGPGTRLTVL.

The CDR3: CASSHLGGRGSYGYTF. The chain has TRBV4-2 and TRBJ1-2; TCRdb's assignment of TRBD1 cannot be checked, as there is no DNA. The CDR3 contains 16 residues. Germline-derived CDR1 and CDR2 are LGHNA and YNFKEQ.

CDR3 residues: CASSVGLSENQETQYF. J is TRBJ2-5 and V is TRBV9. This CDR3 is built from 16 residues. The germline V gene has CDR1 SGDLS and CDR2 YYNGEE.

V and J are TRBV12-3 or TRBV12-4 and TRBJ1-5; TCRdb's D call of TRBD1 is untestable without DNA. This CDR3 is 15 amino acids long. The CDR3 region is CASSRDRGGNQPQHF.

This sequence joins TRBV12-3 or TRBV12-4 and TRBJ2-3. This CDR3 contains 12 residues. CDR3 in amino acids: CASRDLTDTQYF.

The rearrangement joins TRBV6-5 to TRBJ1-4. In germline, CDR1 is MNHEY, CDR2 SVGAGI. The CDR3 consists of 15 residues. The CDR3 sequence: CASSYDSAGGEKLFF.

V and J are TRBV20-1 and TRBJ1-2. This CDR3 comprises 13 residues. The germline V gene encodes CDR1 DFQATT and CDR2 SNEGSKA (reference sequence). CDR3: CSASPIVGYGYTF.

The chain has TRBV5-8 and TRBJ1-4. This CDR3 region has 14 residues. Germline lookup yields CDR1 SGHTS and CDR2 YDEGEE. CDR3: CASSLAGTESKLFF.